A selection of T cell receptor beta chains follows, all from one sample in a study of response to subunit inactivated influenza vaccine. MiXCR, run by TCRdb on the RT-PCR reads, gives a single entry per CDR3 protein. The table has roughly 670,000 distinct CDR3 sequences, 13% to 15% seen once. Sequenced material: PBMCs from blood, taken roughly 2 weeks before vaccination. The receptors originated from a man aged 45-60 years who received an inactivated influenza vaccine. The conserved cysteine and the conserved F or W are not part of the CDR3 here. For some rows the clone size is stated as once, few or many, or as a class when expanded; others skip it.

>TRBJ2-2|few|TRBV7-8
ASSLAPGLYTGELF
>TRBJ1-1|NA|TRBV12-3/TRBV12-4
ASSLGSRNTEAF
>TRBJ2-2|NA|TRBV21-1
ASTLTREEGAGGELF
>TRBJ1-5|NA|TRBV20-1
SARGVAADHSNQPQH
>TRBJ2-1|NA|TRBV11-2
ASSVASSGLYNEQF
>TRBJ2-1|NA|TRBV7-2
ASSRDGQGSYNEQF
>TRBJ2-1|few|TRBV9
ASSVEEGLVDEQF
>TRBJ1-5|few|TRBV7-8
ASSLAREQPQH
>TRBJ2-7|many|TRBV5-6
ASSFRQGYVAEQY
>TRBJ2-5|NA|TRBV5-1
ASASGPIQETQY
>TRBJ2-1|NA|TRBV7-2
ASTRGPRVVDEQF
>TRBJ2-1|few|TRBV29-1
SVVLRWGNEQF
>TRBJ1-6|few|TRBV11-1
ASSLSANLEDSPLH
>TRBJ2-7|NA|TRBV7-2
ASSLVAGRGWAEQY
>TRBJ2-3|NA|TRBV29-1
SVVEIQGSDTQY
>TRBJ1-2|few|TRBV24-1
ATSEGTSTYGYT
>TRBJ2-7|few|TRBV5-1
ASSLRASGRQTYEQY
>TRBJ1-1|few|TRBV11-2
ASSALQGLNTEAF
>TRBJ1-6|few|TRBV6-5
ASSYGLGGNSPLH
>TRBJ1-1|NA|TRBV12-3/TRBV12-4
ASSLTRTGNMNTEAF
>TRBJ1-2|few|TRBV29-1
STWTASGYT
>TRBJ2-5|NA|TRBV6-2/TRBV6-3
ASSWFQETQY
>TRBJ2-1|few|TRBV11-1
ASSLELAGTNEQF
>TRBJ1-2|NA|TRBV29-1
SVERGENYGYT
>TRBJ2-1|NA|TRBV11-2
ASSSTGVRNEQF
>TRBJ2-3|few|TRBV14
ASSPLGTSDTQY
>TRBJ2-7|few|TRBV27
ASSPLSSAEQY
>TRBJ1-6|many|TRBV5-5
ASSLAPTGLGSPLH
>TRBJ1-4|NA|TRBV4-1
ASSQDKGFREKLF
>TRBJ2-7|NA|TRBV15
ATSRDFATYEQY
>TRBJ2-3|many|TRBV28
ASSPFKRSDSTDTQY
>TRBJ1-5|NA|TRBV5-1
ASRIDSSNQPQH
>TRBJ2-3|NA|TRBV12-3/TRBV12-4
ASNQGSTDTQY